The rows below give T cell receptor beta chains drawn from one sample of a study of T-cell reconstitution after alpha-beta-depleted transplantation in children. TCRdb used MiXCR to reprocess the PCR reads, holding one entry per CDR3 protein. The repertoire holds approximately 7,000 distinct CDR3 sequences, with around 16% as singletons. The sequencing used PBMCs, collected before TCRalphabeta/CD19-depleted stem cell transplant. The receptors come from a boy aged 2 to 9 with acute lymphoblastic leukemia, due to receive a stem cell transplant. CDR3s include the opening cysteine and the closing phenylalanine or tryptophan. Each record gives: D gene, clone size, J gene, V gene, CDR3 protein, CDR3 DNA. The D gene is left open where the match is weak. Some rows have no size entry. The others give once, few or many, or a class for an expanded clone.

d_call: .; clone_size: many; j_call: TRBJ2-3; v_call: TRBV5-1; cdr3_aa: CASSLYQADTQYF; cdr3_nt: TGCGCCAGCAGCTTGTACCAGGCAGATACGCAGTATTTT
d_call: .; clone_size: medium-sized; j_call: TRBJ2-1; v_call: TRBV20-1; cdr3_aa: CSLDSSYNEQFF; cdr3_nt: TGCAGCTTGGACAGCTCCTACAATGAGCAGTTCTTC
d_call: .; clone_size: medium-sized; j_call: TRBJ2-7; v_call: TRBV5-1; cdr3_aa: CASSLDSSDYEQYF; cdr3_nt: TGCGCCAGCAGCCTCGACAGTAGTGACTACGAGCAGTACTTC
d_call: TRBD2; clone_size: .; j_call: TRBJ2-1; v_call: TRBV5-1; cdr3_aa: CASSSTSGLNNEQFF; cdr3_nt: TGCGCCAGCAGCAGTACTAGCGGACTTAACAATGAGCAGTTCTTC
d_call: .; clone_size: medium-sized; j_call: TRBJ2-1; v_call: TRBV12-3/TRBV12-4; cdr3_aa: CASSFFNEQFF; cdr3_nt: TGTGCCAGCAGTTTCTTCAATGAGCAGTTCTTC
d_call: TRBD2; clone_size: medium-sized; j_call: TRBJ2-3; v_call: TRBV7-2; cdr3_aa: CASSFLAGGHDTQYF; cdr3_nt: TGTGCCAGCAGCTTTCTTGCGGGGGGGCACGATACGCAGTATTTT
d_call: .; clone_size: medium-sized; j_call: TRBJ1-1; v_call: TRBV12-3/TRBV12-4; cdr3_aa: CASSLYTEAFF; cdr3_nt: TGTGCCAGCAGTTTATACACTGAAGCTTTCTTT
d_call: .; clone_size: few; j_call: TRBJ2-1; v_call: TRBV2; cdr3_aa: CASSTTTTREGYPYLGNEQFF; cdr3_nt: TGTGCCAGCAGTACGACCACAACCCGAGAAGGTTACCCATACTTGGGGAATGAGCAGTTCTTC
d_call: .; clone_size: medium-sized; j_call: TRBJ2-3; v_call: TRBV3-1; cdr3_aa: CASSQKTDPPIGDTQYF; cdr3_nt: TGTGCCAGCAGCCAGAAGACAGACCCCCCCATCGGAGATACGCAGTATTTT
d_call: TRBD1; clone_size: medium-sized; j_call: TRBJ2-3; v_call: TRBV9; cdr3_aa: CASSAGTGATDTQYF; cdr3_nt: TGTGCCAGCAGCGCCGGGACAGGGGCCACAGATACGCAGTATTTT
d_call: TRBD2; clone_size: many; j_call: TRBJ2-3; v_call: TRBV4-2; cdr3_aa: CASSRRITSGGAIDTQYF; cdr3_nt: TGTGCCAGCAGCCGGCGGATAACTAGCGGGGGGGCGATAGATACGCAGTATTTT
d_call: TRBD2; clone_size: .; j_call: TRBJ2-1; v_call: TRBV4-2; cdr3_aa: CASSQATGTSGYNEQFF; cdr3_nt: TGTGCCAGCAGCCAGGCCACCGGGACTAGCGGTTACAATGAGCAGTTCTTC
d_call: TRBD1; clone_size: .; j_call: TRBJ1-2; v_call: TRBV5-6; cdr3_aa: CASSSGQGSLDYGYTF; cdr3_nt: TGTGCCAGCAGCTCCGGACAGGGGAGTTTGGACTATGGCTACACCTTC
d_call: TRBD1; clone_size: medium-sized; j_call: TRBJ2-7; v_call: TRBV7-2; cdr3_aa: CASSFPGQAFSYEQYF; cdr3_nt: TGTGCCAGCAGCTTCCCTGGACAGGCCTTCTCCTACGAGCAGTACTTC
d_call: .; clone_size: medium-sized; j_call: TRBJ1-2; v_call: TRBV29-1; cdr3_aa: CSVAFRGPNYGYTF; cdr3_nt: TGCAGCGTTGCCTTCAGGGGCCCGAACTATGGCTACACCTTC
d_call: .; clone_size: medium-sized; j_call: TRBJ1-6; v_call: TRBV12-3/TRBV12-4; cdr3_aa: CASSFDLRYSPLHF; cdr3_nt: TGTGCCAGCAGCTTCGATCTGCGCTATTCACCCCTCCACTTT
d_call: .; clone_size: medium-sized; j_call: TRBJ1-2; v_call: TRBV4-1; cdr3_aa: CASSQGLGDYGYTF; cdr3_nt: TGCGCCAGCAGCCAAGGGTTAGGGGACTATGGCTACACCTTC
d_call: TRBD2; clone_size: .; j_call: TRBJ2-3; v_call: TRBV24-1; cdr3_aa: CATSDPVAGGTDTQYF; cdr3_nt: TGTGCCACCAGTGATCCCGTAGCGGGGGGCACAGATACGCAGTATTTT
d_call: TRBD2; clone_size: medium-sized; j_call: TRBJ2-7; v_call: TRBV10-3; cdr3_aa: CAISDFGTRNHEQYF; cdr3_nt: TGTGCCATCAGTGATTTTGGGACTAGGAACCACGAGCAGTACTTC
d_call: .; clone_size: medium-sized; j_call: TRBJ1-6; v_call: TRBV5-1; cdr3_aa: CASSLSHIGDSPLHF; cdr3_nt: TGCGCCAGCAGCTTAAGTCACATCGGCGATTCACCCCTCCACTTT
d_call: TRBD1; clone_size: many; j_call: TRBJ1-4; v_call: TRBV20-1; cdr3_aa: CSATGTVESTNEKLFF; cdr3_nt: TGCAGTGCAACCGGGACAGTTGAATCAACTAATGAAAAACTGTTTTTT
d_call: .; clone_size: .; j_call: TRBJ2-3; v_call: TRBV2; cdr3_aa: CASLWDLGTDTQYF; cdr3_nt: TGTGCCAGCCTATGGGACCTAGGCACAGATACGCAGTATTTT
d_call: .; clone_size: medium-sized; j_call: TRBJ2-5; v_call: TRBV6-1; cdr3_aa: CASSEVPQGAETQYF; cdr3_nt: TGTGCCAGCAGTGAAGTGCCACAGGGAGCAGAGACCCAGTACTTC
d_call: .; clone_size: many; j_call: TRBJ1-6; v_call: TRBV12-3/TRBV12-4; cdr3_aa: CASSLIPPGDNSPLHF; cdr3_nt: TGTGCCAGCAGTTTAATCCCTCCAGGGGATAATTCACCCCTCCACTTT
d_call: TRBD2; clone_size: .; j_call: TRBJ2-4; v_call: TRBV6-1; cdr3_aa: CPSSRTSGNIQYF; cdr3_nt: TGTCCCAGCAGCCGGACTAGCGGGAACATTCAGTACTTC
d_call: .; clone_size: medium-sized; j_call: TRBJ2-6; v_call: TRBV7-3; cdr3_aa: CASSFAGANVLTF; cdr3_nt: TGTGCCAGCAGCTTCGCTGGTGCCAACGTCCTGACTTTC
d_call: .; clone_size: many; j_call: TRBJ2-7; v_call: TRBV12-3/TRBV12-4; cdr3_aa: CASSFDSPGRTYEQYF; cdr3_nt: TGTGCCAGCAGTTTCGACAGCCCGGGACGTACCTACGAGCAGTACTTC
d_call: .; clone_size: medium-sized; j_call: TRBJ2-3; v_call: TRBV7-2; cdr3_aa: CASGDPAASTDTQYF; cdr3_nt: TGTGCCAGCGGGGATCCAGCGGCGAGCACAGATACGCAGTATTTT
d_call: TRBD1; clone_size: medium-sized; j_call: TRBJ2-2; v_call: TRBV12-3/TRBV12-4; cdr3_aa: CASNLRGQTNTGELFF; cdr3_nt: TGTGCCAGCAACCTCCGGGGACAGACGAACACCGGGGAGCTGTTTTTT
d_call: .; clone_size: many; j_call: TRBJ2-1; v_call: TRBV5-6; cdr3_aa: CASSLARVSYNEQFF; cdr3_nt: TGTGCCAGCAGCTTGGCCAGAGTCTCCTACAATGAGCAGTTCTTC
d_call: TRBD2; clone_size: .; j_call: TRBJ2-2; v_call: TRBV4-2; cdr3_aa: CASSHTWGGANTGELFF; cdr3_nt: TGTGCCAGCAGCCACACATGGGGGGGTGCGAACACCGGGGAGCTGTTTTTT
d_call: .; clone_size: medium-sized; j_call: TRBJ1-2; v_call: TRBV12-3/TRBV12-4; cdr3_aa: CASSLRLYGYTF; cdr3_nt: TGTGCCAGCAGTTTACGGCTCTATGGCTACACCTTC
d_call: TRBD2; clone_size: medium-sized; j_call: TRBJ2-1; v_call: TRBV20-1; cdr3_aa: CSARVGPAGSEQFF; cdr3_nt: TGCAGTGCTAGAGTAGGGCCAGCGGGGTCAGAGCAGTTCTTC
d_call: .; clone_size: medium-sized; j_call: TRBJ1-2; v_call: TRBV3-1; cdr3_aa: CASSQDLAGPNYGYTF; cdr3_nt: TGTGCCAGCAGCCAAGATTTGGCAGGGCCCAACTATGGCTACACCTTC
d_call: .; clone_size: medium-sized; j_call: TRBJ2-7; v_call: TRBV7-8; cdr3_aa: CASSLANREGQYF; cdr3_nt: TGTGCCAGCAGCTTAGCGAACAGGGAGGGGCAGTACTTC
d_call: .; clone_size: many; j_call: TRBJ2-5; v_call: TRBV12-3/TRBV12-4; cdr3_aa: CASSSRRDSSRETQYF; cdr3_nt: TGTGCCAGCAGTTCCAGGAGGGACTCCTCCCGCGAGACCCAGTACTTC
d_call: .; clone_size: medium-sized; j_call: TRBJ2-7; v_call: TRBV7-9; cdr3_aa: CASSLSERYEQYF; cdr3_nt: TGTGCCAGCAGCTTGAGTGAACGCTACGAGCAGTACTTC
d_call: .; clone_size: many; j_call: TRBJ2-1; v_call: TRBV12-3/TRBV12-4; cdr3_aa: CASSFWGVNNEQFF; cdr3_nt: TGTGCCAGCAGTTTTTGGGGGGTTAACAATGAGCAGTTCTTC
d_call: .; clone_size: many; j_call: TRBJ2-5; v_call: TRBV15; cdr3_aa: CATSRVLLGAGETQYF; cdr3_nt: TGTGCCACCAGCAGAGTGTTATTGGGAGCTGGCGAGACCCAGTACTTC
d_call: TRBD1; clone_size: medium-sized; j_call: TRBJ2-7; v_call: TRBV20-1; cdr3_aa: CSALRTGFSYEQYF; cdr3_nt: TGCAGTGCTCTACGGACAGGGTTTTCCTACGAGCAGTACTTC
d_call: .; clone_size: medium-sized; j_call: TRBJ2-1; v_call: TRBV20-1; cdr3_aa: CSASGAPRNEQFF; cdr3_nt: TGCAGTGCTAGCGGGGCCCCGCGGAATGAGCAGTTCTTC
d_call: .; clone_size: medium-sized; j_call: TRBJ1-6; v_call: TRBV10-3; cdr3_aa: CAIKGTDSYNSPLHF; cdr3_nt: TGTGCCATCAAGGGCACGGACTCCTATAATTCACCCCTCCACTTT
d_call: TRBD2; clone_size: medium-sized; j_call: TRBJ2-2; v_call: TRBV7-2; cdr3_aa: CASSSGLAVGELFF; cdr3_nt: TGTGCCAGCAGCTCCGGACTAGCGGTCGGGGAGCTGTTTTTT
d_call: .; clone_size: many; j_call: TRBJ2-6; v_call: TRBV9; cdr3_aa: CASSVRGNPLSGANVLTF; cdr3_nt: TGTGCCAGCAGCGTGCGGGGTAACCCCCTCTCTGGGGCCAACGTCCTGACTTTC
d_call: TRBD2; clone_size: many; j_call: TRBJ2-1; v_call: TRBV12-3/TRBV12-4; cdr3_aa: CASRSGGAYEQFF; cdr3_nt: TGTGCCAGCAGGAGCGGGGGGGCCTATGAGCAGTTCTTC
d_call: .; clone_size: .; j_call: TRBJ2-1; v_call: TRBV28; cdr3_aa: CASSSGSSYNEQFF; cdr3_nt: TGTGCCAGCAGTTCAGGGAGCTCCTACAATGAGCAGTTCTTC
d_call: .; clone_size: medium-sized; j_call: TRBJ2-1; v_call: TRBV4-1; cdr3_aa: CASSQDTGSSYNEQFF; cdr3_nt: TGCGCCAGCAGCCAAGACACAGGGAGCTCCTACAATGAGCAGTTCTTC
d_call: TRBD1; clone_size: many; j_call: TRBJ2-6; v_call: TRBV15; cdr3_aa: CATSREGQGPSGANVLTF; cdr3_nt: TGTGCCACCAGCAGAGAGGGACAGGGCCCATCTGGGGCCAACGTCCTGACTTTC
d_call: .; clone_size: medium-sized; j_call: TRBJ2-3; v_call: TRBV29-1; cdr3_aa: CSVGTSDTQYF; cdr3_nt: TGCAGCGTGGGGACATCAGATACGCAGTATTTT
d_call: TRBD2; clone_size: many; j_call: TRBJ2-1; v_call: TRBV27; cdr3_aa: CASSYIAGVYNEQFF; cdr3_nt: TGTGCCAGCTCATACATAGCGGGGGTTTACAATGAGCAGTTCTTC